This record concerns one T cell receptor beta chain sequence. Antigen unknown. The data are from a study of monozygotic twins with inflammatory bowel disease. This CDR3 comprises 15 residues. Germline V lookup: CDR1 DFQATT, CDR2 SNEGSKA (reference sequence). Study results and caveats: Repertoire similarity did not differ between concordant and discordant twins, perhaps due to limited power.

For each CDR3 protein, TCRdb gives one entry from its re-call of the 5' RACE reads, without DNA. The table for this sample gives around 380,000 distinct CDR3 sequences. This chain connects TRBV20-1 to TRBJ1-6. The sequencing input was blood. This TCR was sampled from a human donor with ulcerative colitis or Crohn's disease, or a healthy co-twin of an affected twin (not recorded which). This CDR3 reads CSGRPSSSYNSPLHF.